One and the same sample provided the 12 T cell receptor beta chains below, sequenced in a study of OX40 agonist ivuxolimab in advanced cancers. Assay: immunoSEQ multiplex PCR; the TCRdb copy retains only in-frame clones and omits some. The sample holds 60,000 to 80,000 clones, around 80% seen once. Sequenced here: CD4+ or CD8+ T cells sorted from blood, sampled in a trial of the OX40 agonist ivuxolimab. Receptors originate from an adult with an advanced solid tumor such as melanoma, head and neck, liver or kidney cancer.

J is TRBJ1-6 and V is TRBV28; no firm D call. The CDR3 consists of 15 residues. Germline V gene data show CDR1 as MDHEN and CDR2 as SYDVKM. Trimming took off 7 bases at V and 6 bases at J, with 16 bases between the two ends. In DNA, the CDR3 is TGTGCCAGCACCCAGTGGAGGACGATTAATTCACCCCTCCACTTT. Translating gives CASTQWRTINSPLHF.

The chain has TRBV11-2 and TRBJ2-4; D is ambiguous. This CDR3 has 18 residues. Germline CDR1 reads SGHAT; CDR2 reads FQNNGV. V lost 5 bases to trimming and J lost 1 base, with 21 bases between them. CDR3 sequence: CASSPSEPILWAKNIQYF. The CDR3 DNA reads TGTGCCAGCAGCCCATCAGAGCCTATTCTGTGGGCCAAAAACATTCAGTACTTC. Complete variable domain (other parts from reference TRBV11-2 and TRBJ2-4): EAGVAQSPRYKIIEKRQSVAFWCNPISGHATLYWYQQILGQGPKLLIQFQNNGVVDDSQLPKDRFSAERLKGVDSTLKIQPAKLEDSAVYLCASSPSEPILWAKNIQYFGAGTRLSVL.

The chain carries TRBV19 and TRBJ2-2, with D unresolved. The CDR3 is made up of 11 amino acids. V was pared by 6 bases and J by 5 bases, with 4 bases between. Germline V lookup: CDR1 LNHDA, CDR2 SQIVND (reference sequence). This chain's CDR3 is CASSTTGELFF. CDR3 DNA sequence: TGTGCCAGTAGCACAACCGGGGAGCTGTTTTTT.

This chain joins TRBV28 and TRBJ1-4; D gene unclear. V was clipped by 7 bases and J by 6 bases, with 30 bases between them. The CDR3 consists of 19 residues. Germline V gives CDR1 MDHEN, CDR2 SYDVKM. The CDR3 DNA reads TGTGCCAGCACACCTCCGGGATCTCGCCATGGTGGGTGGGATGAAAAACTGTTTTTT. Amino acids: CASTPPGSRHGGWDEKLFF.

V and J are TRBV5-1 and TRBJ2-5; 8 bases are a match to TRBD1. This CDR3 spans 15 amino acids. The germline gives CDR1 SGHRS, CDR2 YFSETQ. After removal of 0 bases from V and 5 bases from J, the junction contained 6 bases not matched to a gene. CDR3 coding DNA: TGCGCCAGCAGCTTGGCGGACAGGGTGTCGGAGACCCAGTACTTC. Encoded protein: CASSLADRVSETQYF.

The chain uses TRBV11-2 and TRBJ2-7; 7 positions agree with TRBD1. The germline V gene has CDR1 SGHAT and CDR2 FQNNGV. The CDR3 runs 15 residues. J was trimmed by 4 bases and V by 1 base; bases with no gene match: 7. The CDR3 here is CASSLVVGGGYEQYF. In DNA, the CDR3 is TGTGCCAGCAGCTTAGTCGTAGGGGGCGGGTACGAGCAGTACTTC.

The J gene is TRBJ2-2, the V gene TRBV11-2; 7 nucleotides match TRBD2. V lost 5 bases to trimming and J lost 6 bases; unmatched junction nucleotides: 6. Germline V gene lookup returns CDR1 SGHAT and CDR2 FQNNGV. The CDR3 sequence is 14 residues long. The CDR3: CASSPLGRAGELFF. Written as DNA, the CDR3 is TGTGCCAGCAGCCCGTTGGGGAGGGCCGGGGAGCTGTTTTTT. Full variable domain (outside the CDR3, taken from reference TRBV11-2 and TRBJ2-2): EAGVAQSPRYKIIEKRQSVAFWCNPISGHATLYWYQQILGQGPKLLIQFQNNGVVDDSQLPKDRFSAERLKGVDSTLKIQPAKLEDSAVYLCASSPLGRAGELFFGEGSRLTVL.

This chain links TRBV28 with TRBJ1-1, with D unclear. Germline V gene sequence: CDR1 MDHEN, CDR2 SYDVKM. The length of the CDR3 is 14 residues. V was cut by 5 bases and J by 1 base, with 11 bases left in between. CDR3 coding DNA: TGTGCCAGCAGTCCCCCTAACAGGAACACTGAAGCTTTCTTT. Its protein is CASSPPNRNTEAFF.

V and J are TRBV6-5 and TRBJ2-7, with 8 positions matching TRBD2. This CDR3 spans 14 amino acids. Germline values: CDR1 MNHEY, CDR2 SVGAGI. The trim removed 6 bases at V and 5 bases at J, leaving 9 bases unmatched. The CDR3 DNA sequence: TGTGCCAGCAGCCCCGTAAGCGGGAGCCACGAGCAGTACTTC. It specifies CASSPVSGSHEQYF.

There are a few counts of this clone. The chain is built from TRBV6-1 and TRBJ1-2; no reliable D call. The CDR3 is 12 amino acids. V lost 3 bases, J lost 7 bases, and 9 bases lay in between. Germline-derived CDR1 and CDR2 are MNHNS and SASEGT. CDR3 sequence: CASSDSARGYTF. CDR3 DNA: TGTGCCAGCAGTGATTCTGCTCGTGGCTACACCTTC.

The chain employs TRBV29-1 and TRBJ1-1; unclear D gene. Germline CDR1 and CDR2: SQVTM and ANQGSEA. With 4 bases removed from V and 1 base from J, the gap between germline ends came to 10 bases. The CDR3 contains 13 residues. Here the CDR3 reads CSVAKDTNTEAFF. The CDR3 coding sequence is TGCAGCGTTGCTAAAGATACGAACACTGAAGCTTTCTTT.

The chain recombines TRBV4-3 with TRBJ2-4; tentative D call: TRBD1 (5 bases). CDR1 and CDR2 (germline): LGHNA, YSLEER. The CDR3 runs to 16 residues. V gave up 1 base and J gave up 5 bases, with 15 bases separating them. The CDR3 sequence: CASSQGGVWGENIQYF. The CDR3 nucleotides are TGCGCCAGCAGCCAAGGTGGGGTTTGGGGCGAAAACATTCAGTACTTC.